This T cell receptor beta chain was profiled in a study of neurological immune-mediated disorders. Whole-study results and caveats: Because no CDR3 amino acid sequences were shared across subjects by expanded clones, private repertoires were suggested in all groups.

CDR1 and CDR2 from the germline V gene are ENHRY and SYGVKD. This CDR3 has 12 amino acids. Germline trimming cut 11 bases from V and 6 bases from J; bases unmatched to any gene: 7. With 10-nucleotide random UMIs, 5'RACE was used to make the cDNA. In each sequencing run, over 180 million TCR-beta sequences were generated from 15-18 subjects. TCRdb re-called the 5' RACE reads with MiXCR, one entry per CDR3 protein. The table has about 70,000 distinct CDR3 sequences, approximately 3.3% seen once. This clonotype was detected ten times or more. Its antigen is not known. Sample: PBMCs. The J gene is TRBJ2-3, the V gene TRBV10-3, with 8 bases aligning to TRBD1. The clonotype comes from a woman between 50 and 59 years old with multiple sclerosis. Here the CDR3 reads CAARQGTDTQYF. Written as DNA, the CDR3 is TGTGCCGCGAGACAGGGGACGGATACGCAGTATTTT.